This T cell receptor (beta chain) was recorded in a study of shared clonotypes between healthy human individuals. The assay used deep level. Using immunoSEQ multiplex PCR, the repertoire was profiled, and TCRdb retains in-frame clones only, with some absent. The repertoire includes 2,100,000 or so clones, about 94% of them detected once, and approximately 0.13% sits in the top ten. General study results and limits: It was anticipated that sequencing depth would influence how many clonotypes donors shared. Blood was the only sampled material, and tissue repertoires likely differ.

Every contributor of samples was a Caucasian grown-up residing in Nashville, Tennessee. The germline V gene has CDR1 LGHNA and CDR2 YNFKEQ. Trimming removed 2 bases from V and 0 bases from J, with 13 bases in between. The CDR3 consists of 17 residues. On this clone itself: The antigen is undetermined.

The V call is TRBV4-2, the J call TRBJ2-2; no definite D call. Sequencing was performed on naive CD4+ T cells sorted from blood. Subset indicated: CD45RA+ positively selected. The source of this sequence is a man between 18 and 35 years old in good health. The DNA of the CDR3 is TGTGCCAGCAGCCAATCTTACATTACCGCGAACACCGGGGAGCTGTTTTTT. Protein product: CASSQSYITANTGELFF.